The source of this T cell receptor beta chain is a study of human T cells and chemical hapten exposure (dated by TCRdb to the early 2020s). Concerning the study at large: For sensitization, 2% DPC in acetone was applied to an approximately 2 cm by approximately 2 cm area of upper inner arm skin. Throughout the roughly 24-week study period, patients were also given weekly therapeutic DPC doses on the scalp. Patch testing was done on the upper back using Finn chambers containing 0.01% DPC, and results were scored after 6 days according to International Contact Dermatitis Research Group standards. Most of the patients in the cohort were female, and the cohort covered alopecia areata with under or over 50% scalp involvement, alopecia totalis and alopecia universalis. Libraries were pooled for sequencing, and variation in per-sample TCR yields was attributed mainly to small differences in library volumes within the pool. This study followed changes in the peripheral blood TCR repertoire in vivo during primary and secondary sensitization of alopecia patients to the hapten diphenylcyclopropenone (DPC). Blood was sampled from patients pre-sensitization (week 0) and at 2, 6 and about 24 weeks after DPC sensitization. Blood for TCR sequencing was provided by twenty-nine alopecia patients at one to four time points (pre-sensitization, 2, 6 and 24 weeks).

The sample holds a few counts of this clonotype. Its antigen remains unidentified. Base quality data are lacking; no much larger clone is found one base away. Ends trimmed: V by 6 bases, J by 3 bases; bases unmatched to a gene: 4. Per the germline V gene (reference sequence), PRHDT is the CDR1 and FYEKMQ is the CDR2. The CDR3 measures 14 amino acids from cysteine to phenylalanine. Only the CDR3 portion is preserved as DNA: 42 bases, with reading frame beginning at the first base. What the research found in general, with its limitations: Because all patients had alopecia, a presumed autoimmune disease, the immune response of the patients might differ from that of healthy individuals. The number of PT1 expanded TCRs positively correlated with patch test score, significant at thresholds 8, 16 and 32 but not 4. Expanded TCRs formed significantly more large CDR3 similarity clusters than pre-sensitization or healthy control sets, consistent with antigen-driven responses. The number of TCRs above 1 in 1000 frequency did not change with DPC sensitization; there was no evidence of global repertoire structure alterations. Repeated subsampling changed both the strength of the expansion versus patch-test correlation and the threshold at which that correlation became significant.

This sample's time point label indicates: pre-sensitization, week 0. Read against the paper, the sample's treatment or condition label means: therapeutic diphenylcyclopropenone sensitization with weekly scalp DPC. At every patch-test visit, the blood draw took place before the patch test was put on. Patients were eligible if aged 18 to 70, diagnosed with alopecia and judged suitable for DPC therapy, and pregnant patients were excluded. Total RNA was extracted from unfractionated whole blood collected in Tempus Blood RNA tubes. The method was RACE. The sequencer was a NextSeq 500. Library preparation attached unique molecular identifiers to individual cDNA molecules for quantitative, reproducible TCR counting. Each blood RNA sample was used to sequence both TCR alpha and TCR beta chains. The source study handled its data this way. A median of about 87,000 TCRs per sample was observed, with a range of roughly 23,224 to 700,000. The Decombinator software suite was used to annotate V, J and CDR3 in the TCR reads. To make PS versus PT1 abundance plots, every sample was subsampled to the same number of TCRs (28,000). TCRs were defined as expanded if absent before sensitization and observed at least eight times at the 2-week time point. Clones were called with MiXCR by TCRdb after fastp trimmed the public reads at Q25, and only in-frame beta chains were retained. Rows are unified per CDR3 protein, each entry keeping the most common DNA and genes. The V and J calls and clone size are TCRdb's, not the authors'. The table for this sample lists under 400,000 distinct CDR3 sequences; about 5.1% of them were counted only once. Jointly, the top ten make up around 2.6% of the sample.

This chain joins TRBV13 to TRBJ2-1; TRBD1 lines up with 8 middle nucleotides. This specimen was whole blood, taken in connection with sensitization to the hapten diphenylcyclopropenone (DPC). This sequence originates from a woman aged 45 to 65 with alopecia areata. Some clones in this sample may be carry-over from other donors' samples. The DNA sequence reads TGTGCCAGCAGGCCCGGGACAGGCTACAATGAGCAGTTCTTC. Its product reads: CASRPGTGYNEQFF.